These 31 T cell receptor beta chains came from one sample sequenced in a study of Ad26.COV2.S vaccination and SARS-CoV-2 variants. TCRdb keeps only in-frame clones here, not all; method: immunoSEQ multiplex PCR. The repertoire has around 450,000 clones, 89% of them found once; the top ten carry just over 2.5%. Stated treatment: roughly 20 received Ad26.COV2.S at low or high dose, single or two shots; about five received placebo; per-sample allocation not given. Each sample was drawn 63 days after the first injection (of vaccine or placebo). Sample: peripheral blood, taken in a trial of Ad26.COV2.S vaccine versus placebo. Receptor source: a person between 18 and 60 years old who received the Ad26.COV2.S COVID-19 vaccine or a placebo.

The chain uses TRBV2 and TRBJ2-3; TRBD1 agrees at 9 bases. The CDR3 length is 15 residues. Germline CDR1 and CDR2: SNHLY and FYNNEI. After removal of 4 bases from V and 4 bases from J, the junction contained 6 bases not matched to a gene. The DNA for the CDR3 is TGTGCCAGCAGTGTGAGTAGACAGGGGGCAGATACGCAGTATTTT. Residues: CASSVSRQGADTQYF.

The V call is TRBV19, the J call TRBJ1-4; 8 bases map to TRBD1. The ends lost 5 bases at V and 7 bases at J; junction bases unmatched: 9. The length of the CDR3 is 15 residues. Germline V CDR1 and CDR2: LNHDA, SQIVND (reference sequence). The CDR3 spells CASSDLTGVTEKLFF. CDR3 nucleotide sequence: TGTGCCAGTAGTGACCTGACAGGGGTTACTGAAAAACTGTTTTTT.

This chain links TRBV24-1 with TRBJ1-4; D ambiguous. This CDR3 contains 15 residues. From germline, CDR1 is KGHDR and CDR2 SFDVKD. V lost 4 bases to trimming and J lost 0 bases, with 8 bases between them. The CDR3 sequence: CATSDPGSTNEKLFF. The CDR3 coding sequence is TGTGCCACCAGTGACCCGGGATCAACTAATGAAAAACTGTTTTTT.

This clone has just one count. The chain has TRBV6-5 and TRBJ2-5, with TRBD1 as a possible D gene (6 bases). This CDR3 comprises 13 residues. The germline V and J ends were trimmed by 5 bases and 2 bases, with 9 bases remaining between them. Germline V gives CDR1 MNHEY, CDR2 SVGAGI. CDR3 DNA sequence: TGTGCCAGCAGTCGGACAGTGCAAGAGACCCAGTACTTC. Protein: CASSRTVQETQYF.

The chain links TRBV5-1 to TRBJ2-6; no definite D call. Trimming stripped 0 bases from V and 0 bases from J, with 10 bases between. Germline V lookup: CDR1 SGHRS, CDR2 YFSETQ. There are 17 residues in the CDR3. CDR3 loop: CASSLVYTHSGANVLTF. In DNA, the CDR3 is TGCGCCAGCAGCTTGGTCTACACTCACTCTGGGGCCAACGTCCTGACTTTC.

This clone occurred once. V is TRBV5-4 and J is TRBJ2-5; a possible D gene is TRBD1 (5 bases). From germline, CDR1 is SGHNT and CDR2 YYREEE (reference sequence). Trimming cost V 2 bases and J 5 bases, with 7 bases left between them. The CDR3 covers 12 residues. This chain's CDR3 is CASSLQAETQYF. The DNA of the CDR3 is TGTGCCAGCAGCTTACAGGCTGAGACCCAGTACTTC.

The chain has TRBV11-2 and TRBJ2-5, with no clear D. The CDR3 extends over 14 amino acids. V dropped 2 bases and J dropped 5 bases, with 12 bases sitting between them. Germline V gives CDR1 SGHAT, CDR2 FQNNGV. The CDR3 bases are TGTGCCAGCAGCTTACGAGAGAGTGGGGAGACCCAGTACTTC. Translated: CASSLRESGETQYF.

The chain combines TRBV27 with TRBJ2-1, with D perhaps assigned TRBD1 or TRBD2 (5 bases each). CDR1 and CDR2 (germline): MNHEY, SMNVEV (reference sequence). Deletions cut 6 bases from V and 2 bases from J, with 20 bases between. This CDR3 comprises 17 residues. The CDR3 DNA reads as TGTGCCAGCAGCCCCTCGATCGGGGACCAGGCCTACAATGAGCAGTTCTTC. Translating it yields CASSPSIGDQAYNEQFF.

The V gene is TRBV21-1, the J gene TRBJ2-7. TRBV21-1 is tagged as a pseudogene. The CDR3 loop spans 12 amino acids. The CDR3 bases are TGTGCCAGGAGTGGGGGTCCCTACGAGCAGTACTTC. This encodes CARSGGPYEQYF.

This sequence joins TRBV11-1 and TRBJ1-1; D is ambiguous. Germline lookup yields CDR1 SGHAT and CDR2 FQDESV (reference sequence). Trimming stripped 4 bases from V and 1 base from J, with 13 bases between. The CDR3 runs to 15 residues. CDR3 DNA sequence: TGTGCCAGCAGCTCAAATAGGGCTACGAACACTGAAGCTTTCTTT. It specifies CASSSNRATNTEAFF.

The chain uses TRBV4-2 and TRBJ1-6; TRBD1 might be the D (5 bases). The length of the CDR3 is 16 residues. In germline, CDR1 is LGHNA, CDR2 YNFKEQ. V dropped 0 bases and J dropped 4 bases, with 10 bases sitting between them. The CDR3 loop reads CASSQDLEGYNSPLHF. The CDR3 nucleotides read TGTGCCAGCAGCCAAGATCTGGAGGGGTATAATTCACCCCTCCACTTT.

The CDR3 sequence is CASSELLAGGDEQFF. The CDR3 DNA follows: TGTGCCAGCAGTGAACTACTAGCGGGCGGGGATGAGCAGTTCTTC. The chain employs TRBV6-1 and TRBJ2-1; 9 nucleotides line up with TRBD2. CDR1 and CDR2 from the germline V gene are MNHNS and SASEGT. CDR3 length equals 15 residues. The ends lost 2 bases at V and 8 bases at J; junction bases unmatched: 7.

V and J are TRBV9 and TRBJ2-2; the D gene is possibly TRBD2 (7 bases). Germline V gives CDR1 SGDLS, CDR2 YYNGEE. V lost 1 base to trimming and J lost 0 bases, with 10 bases between them. The CDR3 consists of 16 residues. In DNA form, the CDR3 reads TGTGCCAGCAGCGTATTAGGGGGGGCGAACACCGGGGAGCTGTTTTTT. Its protein is CASSVLGGANTGELFF.

This chain joins TRBV5-4 and TRBJ2-3, with D possibly matching TRBD2 (6 bases). The CDR3 consists of 14 residues. V shed 3 bases and J shed 4 bases, with 12 bases lying between them. The germline V gene encodes CDR1 SGHNT and CDR2 YYREEE (reference sequence). The CDR3 nucleotides read TGTGCCAGCAGCTGGGCACTAGCAGCAGATACGCAGTATTTT. This codes for CASSWALAADTQYF.

A few counts support this clone. The rearrangement joins TRBV5-5 to TRBJ1-6; 8 nucleotides agree with TRBD1. Germline lookup yields CDR1 SGHKS and CDR2 YYEKEE (reference sequence). CDR3 length: 15 residues. The ends lost 1 base at V and 5 bases at J; junction bases unmatched: 2. Written as DNA, the CDR3 is TGTGCCAGCAGCTTGTTGGACAGGGATAATTCACCCCTCCACTTT. Encoded protein: CASSLLDRDNSPLHF.

This clone was found once. The rearrangement links TRBV6-2 or TRBV6-3 to TRBJ2-5, with D tentatively TRBD1 or TRBD2 (5 bases each). Trimming removed 6 bases at V and 6 bases at J, with 17 bases between. This CDR3 has 14 amino acids. CDR1 is MNHEY, CDR2 SVGEGT, per germline. The CDR3 DNA reads TGTGCCAGCAGCCGGGACCCCCTCACGAAGACCCAGTACTTC. Protein product: CASSRDPLTKTQYF.

V gene TRBV5-1 combines with J gene TRBJ2-5; tentatively, D is TRBD1 or TRBD2 (5 bases each). With 4 bases removed from V and 10 bases from J, the gap between germline ends came to 17 bases. Germline CDR1 is SGHRS and CDR2 is YFSETQ. This CDR3 region has 13 residues. CDR3: CASSGSVLGDQYF. The CDR3 nucleotides are TGCGCCAGCAGCGGGTCAGTCCTGGGGGACCAGTACTTC.

V usage is TRBV6-2 or TRBV6-3 and J usage is TRBJ1-2; D not certain. V lost 5 bases and J lost 5, with 18 bases in between. This CDR3 spans 15 amino acids. Looked up from germline, CDR1 is MNHEY and CDR2 is SVGEGT. CDR3 loop: CASSTEQFKRYGYTF. CDR3 nucleotide sequence: TGTGCCAGCAGTACAGAACAATTCAAACGGTATGGCTACACCTTC.

The rearrangement links TRBV4-1 to TRBJ1-1; D possibly corresponds to TRBD1 (6 bases). Trimming shortened V by 4 bases and J by 0 bases, and 21 bases separated the two germline ends. This CDR3 comprises 18 residues. CDR1 and CDR2 from the germline V gene are MGHRA and YSYEKL. CDR3 in DNA: TGCGCCAGCAGCCGGGGGTCCGGGACACAGGCTCTGAACACTGAAGCTTTCTTT. As protein: CASSRGSGTQALNTEAFF.

The chain couples TRBV9 to TRBJ2-7, with TRBD1 identical over 7 bases. Germline V gene data show CDR1 as SGDLS and CDR2 as YYNGEE. The CDR3 sequence is 15 residues long. V shed 6 bases and J 5 bases; nucleotides not matched to a gene: 14. DNA of the CDR3: TGTGCCAGCACCAAAACCGGGACAGAGGCCCACGAGCAGTACTTC. It codes for CASTKTGTEAHEQYF. Using reference TRBV9 and TRBJ2-7 for the parts outside the CDR3, the full variable domain is DSGVTQTPKHLITATGQRVTLRCSPRSGDLSVYWYQQSLDQGLQFLIQYYNGEERAKGNILERFSAQQFPDLHSELNLSSLELGDSALYFCASTKTGTEAHEQYFGPGTRLTVT.

The chain carries TRBV3-1 (or the pseudogene TRBV3-2) and TRBJ2-1; D is ambiguous. The germline gives CDR1 LGHDT, CDR2 YNNKEL (reference sequence). The CDR3 sequence is 15 residues long. V was shortened by 4 bases and J by 7 bases, with 17 bases between the two germline ends. DNA for the CDR3: TGTGCCAGCAGCCGCACGGCGGAGCGAACGAATGAGCAGTTCTTC. Residues: CASSRTAERTNEQFF.

The chain employs TRBV7-9 and TRBJ2-7, with TRBD1 identical over 11 bases. The germline gives CDR1 SEHNR, CDR2 FQNEAQ (reference sequence). The CDR3 sequence is 16 residues long. Losses at the gene ends were 5 bases for V and 2 bases for J; bases not matched to a gene: 8. CDR3 amino acids: CASSLGTGGLPYEQYF. Written as DNA, the CDR3 is TGTGCCAGCAGCCTTGGGACAGGGGGACTTCCCTACGAGCAGTACTTC.

The chain has TRBV7-2 and TRBJ1-1; a possible D gene is TRBD1 (6 bases). The V gene's germline CDR1 is SGHTA and CDR2 FQGNSA. CDR3 length: 14 residues. With 7 bases removed from V and 7 bases from J, the gap between germline ends came to 19 bases. The chain's CDR3 is CASITRSGAGEAFF. CDR3 bases: TGTGCCAGCATCACCCGGTCGGGGGCAGGTGAAGCTTTCTTT.

The rearrangement links TRBV7-3 to TRBJ2-3, with 9 positions matching TRBD2. The germline V gene has CDR1 SGHTA and CDR2 FQGTGA. The junction had 2 bases not matched to a gene; V was cut back by 5 bases and J by 2 bases. This CDR3 is built from 14 residues. In DNA form, the CDR3 reads TGTGCCAGCAGCCTAGCGGGACACACAGATACGCAGTATTTT. This gives the protein CASSLAGHTDTQYF.

A single count supports this clone. The CDR3 here is CASSLGPTYQEYV. The CDR3 bases are TGTGCCAGCAGCTTGGGCCCGACGTATCAGGAGTACGTC. The J gene is TRBJ2-7, the V gene TRBV5-5, with unresolved D. V was pared by 0 bases and J by 11 bases, with 15 bases between. There are 13 residues in the CDR3. Per the germline V gene, CDR1 is SGHKS and CDR2 is YYEKEE (reference sequence).

The chain has TRBV7-3 and TRBJ2-5, with a tentative D call TRBD1 (6 bases). V gave up 3 bases and J gave up 1 base, with 6 bases separating them. Germline-derived CDR1 and CDR2 are SGHTA and FQGTGA. The CDR3 loop spans 13 amino acids. The CDR3 sequence: CASSLGAQETQYF. In nucleotides, the CDR3 is TGTGCCAGCAGCTTGGGGGCCCAAGAGACCCAGTACTTC.

The chain is built from TRBV7-3 and TRBJ2-3; D is perhaps TRBD1 (6 bases). The CDR3 runs 16 residues. V lost 3 bases to trimming and J lost 2 bases, with 15 bases between them. Germline V lookup: CDR1 SGHTA, CDR2 FQGTGA. As DNA, the CDR3 is TGTGCCAGCAGCTTGTCTGGGGGCCCAAACACAGATACGCAGTATTTT. Encoded protein: CASSLSGGPNTDTQYF.

This clone was detected only once. The CDR3 DNA reads as TGTGCCAGTTCAAAGGACGGTACGCAGCCCCAGCATTTT. It specifies CASSKDGTQPQHF. The chain joins TRBV18 to TRBJ1-5, with D unresolved. The CDR3 extends over 13 amino acids. V lost 9 bases and J lost 7, with 16 bases in between. Germline loops: CDR1 KGHSH, CDR2 LQKENI.

The chain links TRBV7-9 to TRBJ2-3; maybe TRBD1 (5 bases). Germline CDR1 is SEHNR and CDR2 is FQNEAQ (reference sequence). This CDR3 is 14 amino acids long. Trimming stripped 5 bases from V and 1 base from J, with 10 bases between. This CDR3 is CASSTQQGTDTQYF. For the CDR3, the DNA is TGTGCCAGCAGCACCCAACAGGGCACAGATACGCAGTATTTT.

The gene calls are TRBV4-1 and TRBJ2-4; D perhaps matches TRBD1 (6 bases). The CDR3 totals 13 residues. Germline V CDR1 and CDR2: MGHRA, YSYEKL. Trimming cost V 0 bases and J 11 bases, with 11 bases left between them. CDR3 DNA sequence: TGCGCCAGCAGCCAAGAGTCCCGACAGGTTCAGTACTTC. It yields the protein CASSQESRQVQYF.

The chain carries TRBV11-2 and TRBJ2-3; D call uncertain. Germline assignment: CDR1 SGHAT and CDR2 FQNNGV. V lost 5 bases to trimming and J lost 2 bases, with 2 bases between them. This CDR3 contains 11 residues. The CDR3 DNA reads as TGTGCCAGCAGCCCCACAGATACGCAGTATTTT. Protein: CASSPTDTQYF.